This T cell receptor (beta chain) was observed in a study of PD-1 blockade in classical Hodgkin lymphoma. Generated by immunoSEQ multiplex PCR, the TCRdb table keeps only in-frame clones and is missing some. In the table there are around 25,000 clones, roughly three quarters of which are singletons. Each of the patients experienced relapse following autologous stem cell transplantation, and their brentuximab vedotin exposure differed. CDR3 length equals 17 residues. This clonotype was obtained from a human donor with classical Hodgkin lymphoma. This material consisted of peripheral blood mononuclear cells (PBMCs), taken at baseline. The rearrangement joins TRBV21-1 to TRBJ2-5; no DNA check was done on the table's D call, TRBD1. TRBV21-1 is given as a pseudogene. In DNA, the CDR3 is TGTGCCAGCAGCAAAGCGCTGAGGGGGCGGACGCAAGAGACCCAGTACTTC. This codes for CASSKALRGRTQETQYF.